This T cell receptor beta chain appears in the sequencing data of a study of CD8 T cells in Susac syndrome (dated by TCRdb to between 2018 and 2021). Broadly, across the study: Among the Susac syndrome patients who were sequenced, clinically active disease was present in over 5 and clinical remission was observed in roughly eight. Whether CD8+ T cell activation and differentiation in Susac syndrome was antigen driven was tested using repertoire sequencing. At blood withdrawal, Susac syndrome patients were therapy-naive, treated with corticosteroids (with IVIg additionally given to some), or treated with IVIg alone.

Results and caveats for the whole study, not just this receptor: The TCR sequencing and HLA analysis was acknowledged to have included a relatively small number of individuals. The CD4+ T cell repertoire of patients with Susac syndrome showed no detectable clonal expansion.

Peripheral blood CD8+ and CD4+ T cells from healthy donors, Susac syndrome patients and multiple sclerosis patients were profiled using high-throughput TCR beta sequencing. Recently defined diagnostic criteria for definite or probable disease were met by the Susac syndrome patients. CD8+ TEMRA cells were enriched by FACS, while bulk CD8+ and CD4+ T cells were purified by magnetic negative isolation. Blood was collected in EDTA tubes and processed within 24 hours, with PBMCs isolated through density gradient centrifugation. PBMCs intended for TCR sequencing were cryopreserved in liquid nitrogen and were subsequently thawed in a 37 degrees C water bath. A purity of at least 90% was achieved for sorted or isolated CD4+, CD8+ and CD8+ TEMRA cells. Details on this clonotype: Its antigen is unknown. Per-nucleotide qualities are absent, and no much larger clonotype sits a single base away.

RNA was extracted using the RNeasy kit, and roughly 0.5 to 1 microgram was reverse transcribed with random hexamers. The immunoSEQ multiplex PCR assay, which covers 54 Vbeta and 13 Jbeta segments, was used to amplify TCR beta CDR3 regions. PCR amplification bias was corrected using a synthetic template baseline for primer optimization and computational correction. Turning to the authors' computational methods: Only productive sequences were kept, with reads annotated to V, D and J genes according to IMGT and analyzed in immunoSEQ Analyzer. To calculate clonality, Shannon entropy was normalized by log2 of the number of productive unique sequences and then subtracted from one. For each patient and control, public and private clones were evaluated within the 100 most prevalent clones. Clones were defined as Susac-specific when absent from the healthy and MS cohorts, from 1,000 to 1,100 published viral clones and from other ImmuneACCESS disease sequences. The public reads were reanalyzed by TCRdb: fastp trimming at Q25, MiXCR alignment, in-frame beta chains only. CDR3 protein duplicates are merged, each entry listing the most common genes and DNA. The V and J calls here are based on TCRdb, not the publication. This sample has about 140,000 distinct CDR3 sequences in its table, and around 93% of those were observed once. Together, the top ten hold approximately 0.13% of the sample.

The CDR3 sequence holds 15 residues, the cysteine and phenylalanine included. The sequence is cut down to CDR3 DNA, 45 bases in frame from base 1. V ends up 6 bases short and J 2 bases short, with an unmatched junction base count of 5. Taken from the germline V gene, the CDR1 and CDR2 loops are MDHEN and SYDVKM. This receptor was identified in a human donor with Susac syndrome. Material: CD4+ T cells from PBMCs. The sequence is built from TRBV28 and TRBJ1-5; 9 bases in the middle match TRBD1. This receptor has the CDR3 CASRTGGLGNQPQHF. The nucleotide sequence is given as TGTGCCAGCAGAACAGGGGGCTTGGGCAATCAGCCCCAGCATTTT.